A single sample is the source of the 32 T cell receptor beta chains below, sequenced in a study of chemoradiotherapy in HPV16-positive cancers. Here immunoSEQ multiplex PCR was the method, and the copy in TCRdb shows in-frame clones only, minus some. The sample holds approximately 12,000 clones, 90% seen once. The sample was gathered from a patient who underwent chemoradiotherapy. The receptor set was obtained from a human donor with HPV-associated anogenital cancer.

This chain connects TRBV6-5 to TRBJ2-7; possible D gene TRBD1, 7 bases. Trimming took 3 bases from V and 3 from J, leaving 18 bases between them. CDR1 MNHEY and CDR2 SVGAGI come from the germline V gene. This CDR3 spans 16 amino acids. The CDR3 DNA is TGTGCCAGCAGTTATCCTCAGGGGGACTTCCTCTACGAGCAGTACTTC. This gives the protein CASSYPQGDFLYEQYF.

This rearrangement joins TRBV11-3 to TRBJ2-1; D remains unclear. In germline, CDR1 is SGHNT, CDR2 YENEEA. V lost 0 bases and J 8 bases, leaving 11 bases between the germline ends. The CDR3 loop spans 14 amino acids. The CDR3 region has the DNA TGTGCCAGCAGCTTAGACCCCGCCGATTATGAGCAGTTCTTC. This sequence encodes CASSLDPADYEQFF.

The J gene is TRBJ1-6, the V gene TRBV14; 7 bases are shared with TRBD1. The germline V gene encodes CDR1 SGHDN and CDR2 FVKESK. The CDR3 runs 17 residues. The V gene end was trimmed by 1 base and the J gene end by 8 bases; junction bases not matched to a gene: 11. The CDR3 DNA reads TGTGCCAGCAGCCAAGGAATGGGACAGCGAGTCTATTCACCCCTCCACTTT. Translated: CASSQGMGQRVYSPLHF. The full variable domain, rest sourced from reference TRBV14 and TRBJ1-6, is EAGVTQFPSHSVIEKGQTVTLRCDPISGHDNLYWYRRVMGKEIKFLLHFVKESKQDESGMPNNRFLAERTGGTYSTLKVQPAELEDSGVYFCASSQGMGQRVYSPLHFGNGTRLTVT.

The V gene is TRBV7-2, the J gene TRBJ2-2, with no clear D. V lost 5 bases to trimming and J lost 6 bases, with 7 bases between them. Germline assignment: CDR1 SGHTA and CDR2 FQGNSA. CDR3 length: 12 residues. CDR3: CASSVGAGELFF. CDR3 sequence (DNA): TGTGCCAGCAGCGTCGGTGCCGGGGAGCTGTTTTTT.

The chain couples TRBV5-1 to TRBJ2-5; 7 positions agree with TRBD1. Germline CDR1 SGHRS, CDR2 YFSETQ. The CDR3 extends over 13 amino acids. The V gene end was trimmed by 7 bases and the J gene end by 1 base; junction bases not matched to a gene: 4. CDR3 bases: TGCGCCAGCGGAAGGACAGGCCAAGAGACCCAGTACTTC. This sequence encodes CASGRTGQETQYF.

This chain links TRBV5-1 with TRBJ2-7; TRBD2 matches 9 bases. The CDR3 consists of 14 residues. Germline V gene sequence: CDR1 SGHRS, CDR2 YFSETQ. V shed 2 bases, J shed 4 bases, and the junction held 4 bases outside the gene matches. The chain's CDR3 is CASSFPAGGYEQYF. The CDR3 DNA reads as TGCGCCAGCAGCTTTCCAGCGGGGGGTTACGAGCAGTACTTC.

This sequence joins TRBV10-2 and TRBJ2-2; D may be TRBD2 (5 bases). V lost 7 bases to trimming and J lost 4 bases, with 13 bases between them. Germline CDR1 reads WSHSY; CDR2 reads SAAADI. This CDR3 contains 14 residues. CDR3 protein: CASTSRRVTGELFF. In DNA form, the CDR3 reads TGCGCCAGCACCTCCCGGCGGGTCACCGGGGAGCTGTTTTTT.

The chain recombines TRBV5-5 with TRBJ2-5, with D possibly being TRBD1 (6 bases). Trimming left V 1 base short and J 3 bases short, with 10 bases between. Germline loops: CDR1 SGHKS, CDR2 YYEKEE (reference sequence). CDR3 length: 14 amino acids. In DNA, the CDR3 is TGTGCCAGCAGCTTGACCGGGACAAAAGAGACCCAGTACTTC. Encoded protein: CASSLTGTKETQYF. Full variable domain (remainder filled in from reference TRBV5-5 and TRBJ2-5): DAGVTQSPTHLIKTRGQQVTLRCSPISGHKSVSWYQQVLGQGPQFIFQYYEKEERGRGNFPDRFSARQFPNYSSELNVNALLLGDSALYLCASSLTGTKETQYFGPGTRLLVL.

The rearrangement joins TRBV11-2 to TRBJ2-5; 10 bases align to TRBD2. CDR3 length equals 17 residues. V dropped 5 bases and J dropped 3; count of bases not matched to a gene: 12. Per the germline V gene, CDR1 is SGHAT and CDR2 is FQNNGV. CDR3 amino acids: CASSPGFRTSGEETQYF. The CDR3 nucleotides are TGTGCCAGCAGCCCCGGTTTTAGGACTAGCGGAGAAGAGACCCAGTACTTC.

The rearrangement uses TRBV5-3 and TRBJ2-7; D remains ambiguous. TRBV5-3 is identified as an open reading frame with a role that is uncertain. The germline V and J ends were trimmed by 8 bases and 5 bases, with 14 bases remaining between them. There are 12 residues in the CDR3. The CDR3 here is CASRHRAHEQYF. The CDR3 DNA reads as TGTGCCAGCAGGCACCGAGCCCACGAGCAGTACTTC.

Worth noting for this clone: Other DNA variants within this sample encode the same CDR3. CDR3 sequence: CASSSGQGNSPLHF. CDR3 coding DNA: TGTGCCAGCAGCAGCGGACAGGGTAATTCACCCCTCCACTTT. This chain connects TRBV27 to TRBJ1-6; 8 bases are a match to TRBD1. The germline V gene has CDR1 MNHEY and CDR2 SMNVEV (reference sequence). V gave up 6 bases and J gave up 6 bases; unmatched junction bases: 4. CDR3 length equals 14 residues.

This sequence joins TRBV7-9 and TRBJ1-4, with a tentative D call TRBD1 (5 bases). The CDR3 spans 14 residues. Germline CDR1 SEHNR, CDR2 FQNEAQ (reference sequence). Deletions cut 1 base from V and 5 bases from J, with 8 bases between. CDR3 DNA: TGTGCCAGCAGCTTAGGGGGGGGAAATGAAAAACTGTTTTTT. Its translation: CASSLGGGNEKLFF.

A single count supports this clone. CDR3: CASRRSGGASDGYTF. CDR3 in DNA: TGCGCCAGCAGGCGGTCAGGGGGCGCGTCGGATGGCTACACCTTC. The rearrangement links TRBV5-1 to TRBJ1-2, with 8 bases aligning to TRBD1. Germline CDR1 is SGHRS and CDR2 is YFSETQ. With 5 bases clipped from V and 6 bases from J, the junction kept 12 bases outside the gene matches. CDR3 length: 15 residues.

The chain joins TRBV29-1 to TRBJ2-5; possible D gene TRBD2, 6 bases. This CDR3 comprises 12 residues. V dropped 4 bases and J dropped 4 bases, with 10 bases sitting between them. Germline CDR1 SQVTM, CDR2 ANQGSEA. For the CDR3, the DNA is TGCAGCGTTGGTTATAGCGGAGAGACCCAGTACTTC. This codes for CSVGYSGETQYF.

This rearrangement joins TRBV7-9 to TRBJ2-3, with D possibly TRBD2 on 5 matching bases. The germline V and J ends were trimmed by 0 bases and 6 bases, with 10 bases remaining between them. Germline V gene lookup returns CDR1 SEHNR and CDR2 FQNEAQ (reference sequence). The CDR3 sequence is 14 residues long. The CDR3 loop reads CASSLASGRDTQYF. CDR3 sequence (DNA): TGTGCCAGCAGCTTAGCAAGCGGCAGGGATACGCAGTATTTT.

CDR3 protein: CASSQDSGWNYEQYF. For the CDR3, the DNA is TGCGCCAGCAGCCAAGACTCAGGGTGGAACTACGAGCAGTACTTC. The V gene is TRBV4-1, the J gene TRBJ2-7; perhaps TRBD1 as D (5 bases). Germline CDR1 is MGHRA and CDR2 is YSYEKL. Trimming left V 0 bases short and J 3 bases short, with 12 bases between. The CDR3 is 15 residues long.

The chain recombines TRBV27 with TRBJ1-1; D not resolved. Germline values: CDR1 MNHEY, CDR2 SMNVEV (reference sequence). CDR3 length: 13 amino acids. V was pared by 6 bases and J by 6 bases, with 14 bases between. The DNA of the CDR3 is TGTGCCAGCAGCCCCGTTGGCGGGCCTGAAGCTTTCTTT. This gives the protein CASSPVGGPEAFF.

The CDR3 nucleotides read TGTGCCAGCAGCTTCTCAGAATCCACCGGGGAGCTGTTTTTT. It specifies CASSFSESTGELFF. The chain recombines TRBV11-2 with TRBJ2-2; D is uncertain. The V end was cut by 3 bases, the J end by 4 bases, with 9 bases between. This CDR3 has 14 amino acids. Per the germline V gene, CDR1 is SGHAT and CDR2 is FQNNGV.

V usage is TRBV19 and J usage is TRBJ2-5; 7 nucleotides match TRBD2. The CDR3 length is 15 residues. Germline V gene sequence: CDR1 LNHDA, CDR2 SQIVND (reference sequence). The junction had 5 bases not matched to a gene; V was cut back by 3 bases and J by 1 base. The CDR3 DNA reads as TGTGCCAGTAGTATGGGGGGGTTTAGCCAAGAGACCCAGTACTTC. Translation gives CASSMGGFSQETQYF. Supplemented by reference TRBV19 and TRBJ2-5, the full variable domain reads DGGITQSPKYLFRKEGQNVTLSCEQNLNHDAMYWYRQDPGQGLRLIYYSQIVNDFQKGDIAEGYSVSREKKESFPLTVTSAQKNPTAFYLCASSMGGFSQETQYFGPGTRLLVL.

The chain employs TRBV29-1 and TRBJ1-2; tentative D call: TRBD1 (5 bases). This CDR3 spans 16 amino acids. CDR1 is SQVTM, CDR2 ANQGSEA, per germline. V was trimmed by 0 bases and J by 0 bases, leaving 14 bases between them. The CDR3 DNA reads TGCAGCGTTGAAGATCGGGGCGGAATTCCTAACTATGGCTACACCTTC. Protein sequence: CSVEDRGGIPNYGYTF.

The genes are TRBV5-6 and TRBJ2-3, with 9 nucleotides matching TRBD2. From germline, CDR1 is SGHDT and CDR2 YYEEEE. Losses at the gene ends were 7 bases for V and 2 bases for J; bases not matched to a gene: 14. This CDR3 has 17 amino acids. The CDR3 protein is CASHPNHKRGATDTQYF. The CDR3, as DNA: TGTGCCAGCCACCCTAACCACAAGCGGGGGGCCACAGATACGCAGTATTTT.

The chain carries TRBV12-5 and TRBJ2-6; D remains ambiguous. The CDR3 loop spans 13 amino acids. CDR1 is LGHNT, CDR2 FRNRAP, per germline. Trimming took off 1 base at V and 8 bases at J, with 6 bases between the two ends. As DNA, the CDR3 is TGTGCTAGTGGTTTGGGGGTGACCAACGTCCTGACTTTC. This sequence encodes CASGLGVTNVLTF.

This clone was counted once. This rearrangement joins TRBV4-1 to TRBJ1-5, with TRBD1 as a possible D gene (5 bases). The CDR3 has 20 amino acids. With 1 base removed from V and 0 bases from J, the gap between germline ends came to 22 bases. CDR1 is MGHRA, CDR2 YSYEKL, per germline. This chain's CDR3 is CASSQVPQGPRFNSNQPQHF. CDR3 coding DNA: TGCGCCAGCAGCCAAGTCCCGCAGGGCCCCCGTTTCAATAGCAATCAGCCCCAGCATTTT.

This rearrangement joins TRBV19 to TRBJ1-2, with D unclear. CDR1 is LNHDA, CDR2 SQIVND, per germline (reference sequence). The CDR3 contains 16 residues. The V and J ends lost 3 bases and 4 bases respectively, with 18 bases between them. The chain's CDR3 is CASSILQVTSSYGYTF. The CDR3 coding sequence is TGTGCCAGTAGTATTCTCCAGGTTACTAGTAGCTATGGCTACACCTTC.

The chain carries TRBV6-1 and TRBJ2-7, with TRBD1 identical over 7 bases. CDR3 length equals 15 residues. J was trimmed by 1 base and V by 7 bases; bases with no gene match: 10. Germline V lookup: CDR1 MNHNS, CDR2 SASEGT. In DNA form, the CDR3 reads TGTGCCAGCACCCCGACAGGGCTAGGATCCTACGAGCAGTACTTC. Amino acids: CASTPTGLGSYEQYF.

This clone was observed a handful of times. CDR3 DNA sequence: TGTGCCAGCAGCTTAGAGTTCGTCGGTTCTGGGGCCAACGTCCTGACTTTC. Translated: CASSLEFVGSGANVLTF. V gene TRBV7-8 combines with J gene TRBJ2-6; the D is unclear. With 1 base removed from V and 1 base from J, the gap between germline ends came to 11 bases. This CDR3 region has 17 residues. CDR1 is SGHVS and CDR2 is FQNEAQ in the germline V gene.

The chain carries TRBV9 and TRBJ2-7; TRBD2 matches at 8 bases. Trimming at V came to 0 bases and at J to 2 bases, leaving 7 bases not matched to a gene. The CDR3 extends over 16 amino acids. CDR1 SGDLS and CDR2 YYNGEE come from the germline V gene. The CDR3 loop is CASSVASGGPTYEQYF. The DNA for the CDR3 is TGTGCCAGCAGCGTAGCCAGCGGGGGTCCTACCTACGAGCAGTACTTC.

This sequence joins TRBV5-5 and TRBJ1-2; the match to TRBD1 covers 7 bases. The CDR3 has 11 amino acids. Trimming took 9 bases from V and 6 from J; bases not matched to a gene: 5. Germline-derived CDR1 and CDR2 are SGHKS and YYEKEE (reference sequence). The CDR3 here is CATQGRDGYTF. CDR3 sequence (DNA): TGTGCCACACAGGGGCGCGATGGCTACACCTTC.

The chain combines TRBV7-6 with TRBJ2-5, with no clear D. The germline V and J ends were trimmed by 0 bases and 4 bases, with 9 bases remaining between them. This CDR3 spans 14 amino acids. CDR1 and CDR2 (germline): SGHVS, FNYEAQ. CDR3 sequence: CASSLAPVGETQYF. CDR3 nucleotide sequence: TGTGCCAGCAGCTTAGCGCCGGTAGGAGAGACCCAGTACTTC.

This clone was recorded once. V usage is TRBV7-9 and J usage is TRBJ2-2; 7 bases agree with TRBD1. Trimming took 11 bases from V and 3 from J; bases not matched to a gene: 12. The CDR3 is 15 residues long. Germline CDR1 SEHNR, CDR2 FQNEAQ (reference sequence). The CDR3 coding sequence is TGTGCCGGGAACTCCGGGACAGCTTACACCGGGGAGCTGTTTTTT. Protein product: CAGNSGTAYTGELFF.

The rearrangement joins TRBV7-3 to TRBJ2-3, with 9 bases identical to TRBD2. After removal of 5 bases from V and 0 bases from J, the junction contained 6 bases not matched to a gene. This CDR3 is 16 amino acids long. The germline V gene has CDR1 SGHTA and CDR2 FQGTGA. In nucleotides, the CDR3 is TGTGCCAGCAGCCCAATAGCGGGGGCTAGCACAGATACGCAGTATTTT. Protein: CASSPIAGASTDTQYF. Complete variable domain (other parts from reference TRBV7-3 and TRBJ2-3): GAGVSQTPSNKVTEKGKYVELRCDPISGHTALYWYRQSLGQGPEFLIYFQGTGAADDSGLPNDRFFAVRPEGSVSTLKIQRTERGDSAVYLCASSPIAGASTDTQYFGPGTRLTVL.

The rearrangement joins TRBV6-1 to TRBJ2-7, with D possibly TRBD1 on 5 matching bases. The ends were cut back, 7 bases at V and 7 bases at J, with 23 bases in the middle. The CDR3 is made up of 15 amino acids. CDR1 and CDR2 from the germline V gene are MNHNS and SASEGT. CDR3 sequence reads: CASKEVGQGELEQYF. In DNA, the CDR3 is TGTGCCAGCAAAGAAGTAGGACAAGGGGAATTAGAGCAGTACTTC.